This T cell receptor beta chain is from a study of shared clonotypes between healthy human individuals. General study findings and limits: Among the subsets, naive ones generally showed larger estimated richness than memory ones. Despite large depth, rarefaction showed incomplete sorted-subset sequencing.

The authors split each subset's genomic DNA evenly across several immunoSEQ plates. Measured with immunoSEQ multiplex PCR; TCRdb has only the in-frame clones, and not every one. Among some 2 million clones listed, approximately 94% were seen once. The CDR3 covers 16 residues. Germline V CDR1 and CDR2: MNHEY, SMNVEV (reference sequence). The ends lost 4 bases at V and 7 bases at J; junction bases unmatched: 14. Comments on this clone: Its specificity is not known.

It was CD45RO-negative cells, positively selected for CCR7, that made up naive CD8 cells, with terminally differentiated effector memory CD45RA+ cells excluded. Adult donors, all healthy and HIV-negative, had no recent acute infections or vaccinations. This clonotype was obtained from a man aged 18 to 30 in good health. The sample consisted of naive CD8+ T cells sorted from blood. The chain links TRBV27 to TRBJ2-7; TRBD2 matches at 9 bases. The CDR3 region is CASSSPTRTRGGEQYF. For the CDR3, the DNA is TGTGCCAGCAGTTCTCCGACGAGGACGCGGGGGGGTGAGCAGTACTTC.